This section outlines one TCR beta chain sequence together with its context. This entry belongs to a study of blood T cell repertoires in COVID-19. Overall study: Sites in the United States, Italy and Spain provided acute and convalescent COVID-19 samples. The cDNA or gDNA used as material had been derived from T cells, B-cell-depleted T cells, or PBMCs.

CDR3 size: 17 residues. The trim removed 5 bases at V and 6 bases at J, leaving 10 bases unmatched. The germline CDR1 and CDR2 sequences are SGHVS and FNYEAQ. Adults between roughly 18 and 89 years of age took part from about 24 US areas. Assay used: immunoSEQ multiplex PCR; TCRdb lists only in-frame clones, some missing. The sample consists of approximately 180,000 clones, 70% to 85% of them appearing once. The sequence was obtained from a woman in her fifties or sixties with acute COVID-19. Sequencing input: PBMCs or T cells enriched from blood (not recorded which). The rearrangement links TRBV7-6 to TRBJ2-2; 12 bases map to TRBD2. CDR3 bases: TGTGCCAGCAGCAAACGGCTAGCGGGGGGGCCTTCCGGGGAGCTGTTTTTT. This translates into CASSKRLAGGPSGELFF.